This T cell receptor (beta chain) appears in the sequencing data of a study of regulatory T cells in long-lasting Graves disease. About the study: Graves' patients who were just diagnosed had used antithyroid drugs for under 3 months. Findings of the study overall: Favored usage of TRBV28, TRBJ1-2 and TRBJ2-5 was recorded in persistent disease. More public clonotypes were shared by persistent patients (around 2,800) than by new patients (fewer than 1,000). The study found lower TCR diversity in persistent Graves' patients than in newly diagnosed ones.

Time point specified: newly diagnosed GD, antithyroid drugs for less than 3 months. The TCR library was made from RNA extracted from PBMCs. This clonotype was seen repeatedly, ten times or more. Its antigen is undetermined. CDR3 length: 14 amino acids. The V and J ends lost 4 bases and 4 bases respectively, with 13 bases between them. Germline CDR1 and CDR2: MNHEY and SVGAGI. Investigators prepared the TCR beta libraries by applying iRepertoire HTBI primers and Arm-PCR of CDR3 regions. Each CDR3 protein is one row after TCRdb ran MiXCR on the multiplex PCR reads. The table shows approximately 310,000 distinct CDR3 sequences, with more than 15% occurring only once.

The specimen comprised peripheral blood mononuclear cells (PBMCs), sampled at new diagnosis, from a patient treated with antithyroid drugs. The TCR sequence derives from a female donor with Graves disease. The rearrangement links TRBV6-5 to TRBJ1-1, with unresolved D. CDR3 in amino acids: CASSLPGSLTEAFF. The CDR3 DNA follows: TGTGCCAGCAGTTTACCCGGGAGCCTCACTGAAGCTTTCTTT.